These 10 T cell receptor beta chains originate from one sample sequenced in a study of blood T cell repertoires in COVID-19. Assay: immunoSEQ multiplex PCR; the TCRdb copy retains only in-frame clones and omits some. The data contain some 300,000 clones, approximately 89% of them seen just once; the ten biggest clones take up 5.5% to 8.5%. The sequenced sample consisted of peripheral blood. Every receptor here comes from a woman aged 25 to 45 who had recovered from COVID-19.

The chain links TRBV3-1 (or the pseudogene TRBV3-2) to TRBJ1-4, with D unclear. Trimming cost V 0 bases and J 7 bases, with 9 bases left between them. The V gene's germline CDR1 is LGHDT and CDR2 YNNKEL (reference sequence). This CDR3 contains 14 residues. Written as DNA, the CDR3 is TGTGCCAGCAGCCAAGAAAATTCAGGTGAAAAACTGTTTTTT. Its protein is CASSQENSGEKLFF.

V gene TRBV19 combines with J gene TRBJ1-2; TRBD1 matches 8 bases. The CDR3 length is 17 residues. Trimming at V came to 7 bases and at J to 6 bases, leaving 19 bases not matched to a gene. Looked up from germline, CDR1 is LNHDA and CDR2 is SQIVND (reference sequence). CDR3 coding DNA: TGTGCCAGTACTACAGCAGCCACAGGGGGAGAGATTGATGGCTACACCTTC. This translates into CASTTAATGGEIDGYTF.

This chain uses TRBV21-1 with TRBJ1-3. TRBV21-1 is given as a pseudogene. The CDR3 runs 17 residues. CDR3: CASSKSQAGSQGNTIYF. The CDR3 region has the DNA TGTGCCAGCAGCAAATCCCAAGCGGGGAGCCAAGGAAACACCATATATTTT.

This rearrangement joins TRBV7-3 to TRBJ1-1, with TRBD1 identical over 9 bases. The ends lost 5 bases at V and 9 bases at J; junction bases unmatched: 10. Germline V CDR1 and CDR2: SGHTA, FQGTGA. The CDR3 runs 14 residues. CDR3 bases: TGTGCCAGCAGCGTTCCGGGACAGGGATCACAAGCTTTCTTT. Translated: CASSVPGQGSQAFF.

CDR3 nucleotides: TGTGCCAGCAGCCCAGGGACAGACTACGAGCAGTACTTC. This gives the protein CASSPGTDYEQYF. The V and J genes are TRBV3-1 (or the pseudogene TRBV3-2) and TRBJ2-7; 7 positions agree with TRBD1. CDR1 and CDR2 (germline): LGHDT, YNNKEL (reference sequence). The CDR3 runs 13 residues. V was clipped by 4 bases and J by 3 bases; unmatched bases: 3.

As DNA, the CDR3 is TGTGCCAGCAGCCCGACAGGGCCTTCCGGCGAGCAGTACTTC. The encoded protein is CASSPTGPSGEQYF. The rearrangement joins TRBV28 to TRBJ2-7; 7 positions match TRBD1. The germline V gene encodes CDR1 MDHEN and CDR2 SYDVKM. With V trimmed by 6 bases and J by 6 bases, 11 bases remained unmatched. This CDR3 contains 14 residues.

The rearrangement uses TRBV19 and TRBJ2-4, with 7 positions matching TRBD1. Germline V gene lookup returns CDR1 LNHDA and CDR2 SQIVND (reference sequence). CDR3 length: 14 amino acids. Losses at the gene ends were 5 bases for V and 1 base for J; bases not matched to a gene: 2. This CDR3 reads CASSVGGAKNIQYF. CDR3 sequence (DNA): TGTGCCAGTAGTGTAGGGGGCGCCAAAAACATTCAGTACTTC.

This rearrangement joins TRBV28 to TRBJ1-5; 8 nucleotides agree with TRBD1. The germline V gene encodes CDR1 MDHEN and CDR2 SYDVKM. The CDR3 runs to 15 residues. The trim removed 5 bases at V and 8 bases at J, leaving 11 bases unmatched. This CDR3 reads CASSEGQGVFEPQHF. CDR3 nucleotide sequence: TGTGCCAGCAGTGAAGGACAGGGAGTATTCGAGCCCCAGCATTTT.

The chain carries TRBV5-1 and TRBJ2-2, with 7 nucleotides matching TRBD1. The CDR3 spans 16 residues. The germline CDR1 and CDR2 sequences are SGHRS and YFSETQ. Trimming cost V 5 bases and J 1 base; bases outside gene matches: 8. CDR3 nucleotides: TGCGCCAGCAGTTATCTCAGGGGGAGGAACACCGGGGAGCTGTTTTTT. Its translation is CASSYLRGRNTGELFF.

J is TRBJ1-1 and V is TRBV12-3 or TRBV12-4; D is perhaps TRBD1 (6 bases). This CDR3 is 10 amino acids long. V lost 6 bases and J lost 12, with 11 bases in between. CDR3 sequence (DNA): TGTGCCAGCAGACAGGGTATGACTTTCTTT. Its protein is CASRQGMTFF.